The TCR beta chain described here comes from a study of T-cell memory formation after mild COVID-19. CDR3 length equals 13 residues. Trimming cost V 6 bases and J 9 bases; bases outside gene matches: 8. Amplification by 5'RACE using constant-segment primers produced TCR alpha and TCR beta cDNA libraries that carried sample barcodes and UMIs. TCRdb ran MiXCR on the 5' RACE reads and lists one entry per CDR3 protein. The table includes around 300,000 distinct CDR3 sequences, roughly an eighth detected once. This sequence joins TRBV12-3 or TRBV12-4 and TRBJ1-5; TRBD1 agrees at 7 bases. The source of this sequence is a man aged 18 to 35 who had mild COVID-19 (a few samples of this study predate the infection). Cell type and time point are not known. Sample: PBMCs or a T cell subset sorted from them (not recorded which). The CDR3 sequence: CASSRDSAWPQHF. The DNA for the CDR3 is TGTGCCAGCAGCCGGGACAGCGCATGGCCCCAGCATTTT.